This T cell receptor beta chain was captured by sequencing in a study of cytomegalovirus exposure and HLA in healthy donors. Germline trimming cut 3 bases from V and 4 bases from J; bases unmatched to any gene: 5. Germline V lookup: CDR1 LNHNV, CDR2 YYDKDF (reference sequence). The CDR3 consists of 14 residues. The data were produced by immunoSEQ multiplex PCR, yet TCRdb's version contains in-frame clones alone and is incomplete. The table lists about 78,000 clones, approximately 95% of them singletons. The rearrangement joins TRBV15 to TRBJ1-2; 7 bases fit TRBD1. The clonotype was recovered from a man aged 18 to 30 in good health and CMV-seropositive. The sequenced sample was PBMCs. As DNA, the CDR3 is TGTGCCACCAGCAGGCAGACAGGGTCCTATGGCTACACCTTC. Protein product: CATSRQTGSYGYTF. Full variable domain (outside the CDR3, taken from reference TRBV15 and TRBJ1-2): DAMVIQNPRYQVTQFGKPVTLSCSQTLNHNVMYWYQQKSSQAPKLLFHYYDKDFNNEADTPDNFQSRRPNTSFCFLDIRSPGLGDTAMYLCATSRQTGSYGYTFGSGTRLTVV.